This T cell receptor (beta chain) was sequenced in a study of control samples from healthy donors and cancer patients. TCRdb keeps only in-frame clones here, not all; method: immunoSEQ multiplex PCR. Found here are about 150,000 clones, 85% to 90% of them singletons; the top ten hold under 2%. The sample consisted of blood. The clonotype originates from a man younger than 30 in good health.

This chain's CDR3 is CASSYSLSATEDTQYF. For the CDR3, the DNA is TGTGCCAGCAGTTACTCGCTATCCGCCACGGAGGATACGCAGTATTTT. The genes are TRBV6-6 and TRBJ2-3, with D hard to call. The germline V gene has CDR1 MNHNY and CDR2 SVGAGI (reference sequence). The CDR3 has 16 amino acids. Trimming took 0 bases from V and 6 from J, leaving 16 bases between them.